The clone carrying this T cell receptor (beta chain) was observed many times. These data belong to a study of T-cell reconstitution after alpha-beta-depleted transplantation in children. Looked up from germline, CDR1 is SGHVS and CDR2 is FNYEAQ. Trimming left V 2 bases short and J 0 bases short, with 11 bases between. CDR3 length: 16 residues. Preparing the TCRbeta library involved the use of unique molecular identifiers. Via MiXCR, TCRdb re-called the PCR reads, giving one row per CDR3 protein. The table includes some 220,000 distinct CDR3 sequences, 8% to 9.5% detected once. This specimen was PBMCs from the stem cell graft donor, taken from the stem cell graft. The chain employs TRBV7-6 and TRBJ1-3, with D unresolved. The sequence came from a human donor who donated a stem cell graft to a child with acute lymphoblastic leukemia. The CDR3 sequence: CASSLLSPGSGNTIYF. The CDR3 DNA sequence: TGTGCCAGCAGCTTACTAAGCCCAGGCTCTGGAAACACCATATATTTT.